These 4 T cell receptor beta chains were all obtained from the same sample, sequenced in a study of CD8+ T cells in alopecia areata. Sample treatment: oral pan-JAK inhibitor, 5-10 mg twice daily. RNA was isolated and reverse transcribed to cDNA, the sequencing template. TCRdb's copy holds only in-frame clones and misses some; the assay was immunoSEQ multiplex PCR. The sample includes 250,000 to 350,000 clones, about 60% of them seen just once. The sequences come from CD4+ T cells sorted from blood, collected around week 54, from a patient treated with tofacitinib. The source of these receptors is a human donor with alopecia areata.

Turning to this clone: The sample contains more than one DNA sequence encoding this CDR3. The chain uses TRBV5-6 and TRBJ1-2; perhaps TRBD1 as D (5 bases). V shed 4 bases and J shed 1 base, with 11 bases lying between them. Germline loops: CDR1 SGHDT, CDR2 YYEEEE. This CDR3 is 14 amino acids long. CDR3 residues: CASSLQGLNYGYTF. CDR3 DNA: TGTGCCAGCAGCCTCCAGGGTCTTAACTATGGCTACACCTTC.

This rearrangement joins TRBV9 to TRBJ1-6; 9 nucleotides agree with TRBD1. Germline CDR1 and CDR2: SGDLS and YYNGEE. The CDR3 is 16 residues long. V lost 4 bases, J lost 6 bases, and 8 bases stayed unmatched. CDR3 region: CASSPRGTGLNSPLHF. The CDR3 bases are TGTGCCAGCAGCCCTCGTGGGACAGGGCTTAATTCACCCCTCCACTTT.

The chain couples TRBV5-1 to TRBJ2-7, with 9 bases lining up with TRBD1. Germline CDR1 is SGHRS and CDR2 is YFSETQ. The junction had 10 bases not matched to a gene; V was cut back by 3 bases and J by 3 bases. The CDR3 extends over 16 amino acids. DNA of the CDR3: TGCGCCAGCAGCTCACTCCGGGACAGGGCCATCTACGAGCAGTACTTC. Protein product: CASSSLRDRAIYEQYF. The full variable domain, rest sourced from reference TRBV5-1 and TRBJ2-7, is KAGVTQTPRYLIKTRGQQVTLSCSPISGHRSVSWYQQTPGQGLQFLFEYFSETQRNKGNFPGRFSGRQFSNSRSEMNVSTLELGDSALYLCASSSLRDRAIYEQYFGPGTRLTVT.

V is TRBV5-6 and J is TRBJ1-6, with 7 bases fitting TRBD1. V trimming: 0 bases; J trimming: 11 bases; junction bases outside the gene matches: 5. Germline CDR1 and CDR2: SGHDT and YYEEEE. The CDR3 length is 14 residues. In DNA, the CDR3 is TGTGCCAGCAGCTTGGGGCCAGGGGGGACACCCCTCCACTTT. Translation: CASSLGPGGTPLHF.